These 26 T cell receptor beta chains share one sample of origin, sequenced in a study of beta chain features in type 1 diabetes. The whole isolated RNA underwent reverse transcription, so sequencing captured expressed TCRB transcripts. Using immunoSEQ multiplex PCR, the repertoire was profiled, and TCRdb retains in-frame clones only, with some absent. The sample lists about 220,000 clones, approximately 11% occurring once. Sample: central memory CD4+ T cells from blood. These TCRs come from a young man in good health.

The table lists this clone with a few counts. J is TRBJ2-7 and V is TRBV6-6; either TRBD1 or TRBD2 may fit D (5 bases each). Germline-derived CDR1 and CDR2 are MNHNY and SVGAGI (reference sequence). Trimming pared 8 bases from V and 7 bases from J, leaving 24 bases between. CDR3 length: 15 residues. The CDR3 sequence is CASGFGSGPSGEQYF. The CDR3 DNA is TGTGCCAGCGGATTTGGGTCGGGACCATCGGGAGAGCAGTACTTC.

This clone was observed a few times. This rearrangement joins TRBV19 to TRBJ2-7; tentatively, D is TRBD2 (6 bases). The CDR3 is 15 amino acids. V lost 3 bases and J lost 6, with 18 bases in between. The germline CDR1 and CDR2 sequences are LNHDA and SQIVND (reference sequence). CDR3 residues: CASSITGTSGREQYF. Here the CDR3 DNA reads TGTGCCAGTAGTATTACCGGGACTTCGGGACGCGAGCAGTACTTC.

V and J are TRBV4-2 and TRBJ2-2, with 8 bases fitting TRBD2. Germline V gene lookup returns CDR1 LGHNA and CDR2 YNFKEQ. The CDR3 is 16 amino acids. Trimming cost V 2 bases and J 7 bases; bases outside gene matches: 9. The CDR3 spells CASSQRPGGAGGELFF. DNA of the CDR3: TGTGCCAGCAGCCAACGCCCGGGGGGGGCCGGCGGGGAGCTGTTTTTT.

The table lists this clone with many counts. The chain uses TRBV5-6 and TRBJ2-5; D is possibly TRBD1 (5 bases). V lost 0 bases to trimming and J lost 2 bases, with 5 bases between them. Germline V gene lookup returns CDR1 SGHDT and CDR2 YYEEEE. This CDR3 is 13 amino acids long. This chain's CDR3 is CASSLGQQETQYF. The CDR3 region has the DNA TGTGCCAGCAGCTTGGGACAGCAAGAGACCCAGTACTTC.

V and J are TRBV2 and TRBJ2-5, with TRBD1 identical over 10 bases. With 4 bases clipped from V and 4 bases from J, the junction kept 3 bases outside the gene matches. Germline loops: CDR1 SNHLY, CDR2 FYNNEI. The CDR3 sequence is 14 residues long. In nucleotides, the CDR3 is TGTGCCAGCAGTGCATGGACAGGGGGAGAGACCCAGTACTTC. It translates to CASSAWTGGETQYF.

V gene TRBV5-1 combines with J gene TRBJ2-3, with D hard to call. Trimming cost V 0 bases and J 5 bases, with 7 bases left between them. The germline V gene has CDR1 SGHRS and CDR2 YFSETQ. This CDR3 has 13 amino acids. DNA of the CDR3: TGCGCCAGCAGCTTGGTCCTCGGAGATACGCAGTATTTT. It is translated as CASSLVLGDTQYF. The full variable domain, its missing parts supplied by reference TRBV5-1 and TRBJ2-3, is KAGVTQTPRYLIKTRGQQVTLSCSPISGHRSVSWYQQTPGQGLQFLFEYFSETQRNKGNFPGRFSGRQFSNSRSEMNVSTLELGDSALYLCASSLVLGDTQYFGPGTRLTVL.

Ten or more counts support this clone. The V gene is TRBV9, the J gene TRBJ2-2; TRBD1 might be the D (5 bases). Per the germline V gene, CDR1 is SGDLS and CDR2 is YYNGEE. The CDR3 is made up of 14 amino acids. Trimming shortened V by 0 bases and J by 5 bases, and 8 bases separated the two germline ends. The CDR3 here is CASSVGPGTGELFF. The DNA for the CDR3 is TGTGCCAGCAGCGTAGGCCCAGGGACCGGGGAGCTGTTTTTT.

The rearrangement joins TRBV29-1 to TRBJ2-5; D not certain. V was clipped by 7 bases and J by 7 bases, with 16 bases between them. CDR3 length equals 12 residues. Germline values: CDR1 SQVTM, CDR2 ANQGSEA. Here the CDR3 DNA reads TGCAGCGGCACCCCAACTGGAAGGACCCAGTACTTC. The encoded protein is CSGTPTGRTQYF.

This clone has only a few counts. DNA of the CDR3: TGTGCCAGCTCACCATCAACCCCAGGGGGGGAGACCCAGTACTTC. Translated, it gives CASSPSTPGGETQYF. The V call is TRBV18, the J call TRBJ2-5, with D possibly being TRBD1 (7 bases). This CDR3 is 15 amino acids long. Looked up from germline, CDR1 is KGHSH and CDR2 is LQKENI. V shed 2 bases and J shed 5 bases, with 15 bases lying between them.

This clone was seen more than once but under ten times. This chain uses TRBV9 with TRBJ2-2; TRBD2 aligns across 8 bases. The CDR3 has 15 residues. Germline V gene lookup returns CDR1 SGDLS and CDR2 YYNGEE. V lost 3 bases, J lost 4 bases, and 5 bases stayed unmatched. The CDR3 DNA reads TGTGCCAGCAGCGCCCGACTAGCGCCCACCGGGGAGCTGTTTTTT. Amino acid sequence: CASSARLAPTGELFF.

Only a few counts were recorded for this clone. The same CDR3 also results from other DNA sequences found in this sample. The chain uses TRBV6-5 and TRBJ2-7, with D possibly matching TRBD1 (6 bases). CDR3 length equals 13 residues. V was cut by 6 bases and J by 1 base, with 10 bases left in between. Germline V gene lookup returns CDR1 MNHEY and CDR2 SVGAGI. The CDR3 DNA is TGTGCCAGCAGGGAAGGACAGTCCTACGAGCAGTACTTC. This translates into CASREGQSYEQYF.

This sequence joins TRBV5-1 and TRBJ2-3, with 11 bases fitting TRBD1. Unmatched junction bases numbered 1, after V lost 1 base and J lost 0 bases. CDR1 is SGHRS and CDR2 is YFSETQ in the germline V gene. The CDR3 covers 16 residues. CDR3 sequence: CASSLWDRGSTDTQYF. The CDR3 bases are TGCGCCAGCAGCTTGTGGGACAGGGGGAGCACAGATACGCAGTATTTT.

The rearrangement uses TRBV5-1 and TRBJ2-3, with D unclear. V lost 1 base and J lost 2, with 8 bases in between. The CDR3 spans 14 residues. Germline assignment: CDR1 SGHRS and CDR2 YFSETQ. The CDR3 nucleotides read TGCGCCAGCAGCTTGAACTACGCCACAGATACGCAGTATTTT. The encoded protein is CASSLNYATDTQYF.

This clone has more than one count but fewer than ten. The genes are TRBV4-2 and TRBJ2-2, with D possibly being TRBD1 (6 bases). Between the trimmed V and J ends, which lost 0 bases and 4 bases, there was a span of 12 bases. The germline CDR1 and CDR2 sequences are LGHNA and YNFKEQ. This CDR3 has 16 residues. The chain's CDR3 is CASSQETDSSTGELFF. The DNA for the CDR3 is TGTGCCAGCAGCCAAGAAACGGACAGTAGCACCGGGGAGCTGTTTTTT.

This clone was counted a few times. The gene calls are TRBV12-5 and TRBJ2-2; D could derive from TRBD1 or TRBD2 (5 bases each). The CDR3 runs to 19 residues. V was cut by 0 bases and J by 7 bases, with 24 bases left in between. CDR1 LGHNT and CDR2 FRNRAP come from the germline V gene. CDR3 nucleotide sequence: TGTGCTAGTGGTTTGGTACCAGGCCGGGGCAGGGAGTATGACGGGGAGCTGTTTTTT. This sequence encodes CASGLVPGRGREYDGELFF.

The CDR3 protein is CASSQGASRGSGNTIYF. CDR3 coding DNA: TGTGCCAGCAGCCAAGGAGCTTCCAGGGGCTCTGGAAACACCATATATTTT. The chain recombines TRBV14 with TRBJ1-3; a possible D gene is TRBD1 (6 bases). Germline CDR1 is SGHDN and CDR2 is FVKESK. Trimming took off 1 base at V and 0 bases at J, with 13 bases between the two ends. The CDR3 sequence is 17 residues long.

The V gene is TRBV7-8, the J gene TRBJ1-3; D is perhaps TRBD1 (5 bases). Deletions cut 5 bases from V and 2 bases from J, with 16 bases between. This CDR3 comprises 16 residues. Germline V gives CDR1 SGHVS, CDR2 FQNEAQ. CDR3 nucleotide sequence: TGTGCCAGCAGCCCAGACGGGGGACTAGCTGGAAACACCATATATTTT. Its translation is CASSPDGGLAGNTIYF.

In its sample, this clone was seen many times. This sequence joins TRBV6-6 and TRBJ2-1; 13 positions match TRBD2. The CDR3 is made up of 15 amino acids. Per the germline V gene, CDR1 is MNHNY and CDR2 is SVGAGI (reference sequence). V was pared by 10 bases and J by 7 bases, with 10 bases of the junction left unmatched. CDR3 sequence (DNA): TGTGCCACGGGACCACCGGGACTAGCGGGGAATGAGCAGTTCTTC. Translation gives CATGPPGLAGNEQFF.

The rearrangement uses TRBV2 and TRBJ2-1; 7 positions match TRBD2. Germline V CDR1 and CDR2: SNHLY, FYNNEI. V dropped 2 bases and J dropped 12; count of bases not matched to a gene: 13. CDR3 length equals 15 residues. In nucleotides, the CDR3 is TGTGCCAGCAGTGAATGGGGGAGGGCCAATTTAGGGCAGTTCTTC. Translation gives CASSEWGRANLGQFF.

The chain combines TRBV5-4 with TRBJ2-3; D call uncertain. In germline, CDR1 is SGHNT, CDR2 YYREEE (reference sequence). V gave up 0 bases and J gave up 2 bases, with 10 bases separating them. The CDR3 is 15 amino acids. CDR3 sequence: CASSLDGTSTDTQYF. DNA for the CDR3: TGTGCCAGCAGCTTGGACGGCACTTCCACAGATACGCAGTATTTT.

The chain links TRBV11-1 to TRBJ2-2; 10 bases fit TRBD2. Trimming took 7 bases from V and 2 from J; bases not matched to a gene: 7. Looked up from germline, CDR1 is SGHAT and CDR2 is FQDESV (reference sequence). The CDR3 is 16 residues long. The CDR3 nucleotides are TGTGCCAGCACGTCGGGACTAGCGAAAAACACCGGGGAGCTGTTTTTT. It is translated as CASTSGLAKNTGELFF.

The chain employs TRBV7-6 and TRBJ2-5; 12 positions match TRBD2. The V gene's germline CDR1 is SGHVS and CDR2 FNYEAQ. CDR3 size: 17 residues. V lost 4 bases, J lost 6 bases, and 12 bases stayed unmatched. The CDR3 DNA reads TGTGCCAGCAGCTCCCCTAGCGGGAGGGCGGATTGGAAGACCCAGTACTTC. Its translation is CASSSPSGRADWKTQYF.

The CDR3 loop is CASSTPGVPTEAFF. The CDR3 region has the DNA TGTGCCAGCAGTACCCCAGGGGTTCCCACTGAAGCTTTCTTT. This chain joins TRBV6-5 and TRBJ1-1; D possibly corresponds to TRBD1 (6 bases). Trimming shortened V by 5 bases and J by 4 bases, and 14 bases separated the two germline ends. The germline gives CDR1 MNHEY, CDR2 SVGAGI. This CDR3 is 14 amino acids long.

This clone has a handful of counts. The V call is TRBV6-1, the J call TRBJ2-2; a possible D gene is TRBD1 (6 bases). The germline V and J ends were trimmed by 6 bases and 2 bases, with 13 bases remaining between them. The CDR3 has 15 amino acids. Germline values: CDR1 MNHNS, CDR2 SASEGT. CDR3 in amino acids: CASSPYRANTGELFF. The CDR3 DNA follows: TGTGCCAGCAGCCCGTACAGGGCAAACACCGGGGAGCTGTTTTTT.

This clone appeared a few times. The chain uses TRBV27 and TRBJ2-2, with 9 positions matching TRBD1. CDR3 length: 15 residues. CDR1 and CDR2 (germline): MNHEY, SMNVEV (reference sequence). Unmatched junction bases numbered 1, after V lost 0 bases and J lost 5 bases. CDR3 loop: CASSLSGQGTGELFF. The CDR3 DNA sequence: TGTGCCAGCAGTTTATCGGGACAGGGTACCGGGGAGCTGTTTTTT.

This sequence joins TRBV7-9 and TRBJ1-2, with D uncertain. The germline V gene encodes CDR1 SEHNR and CDR2 FQNEAQ (reference sequence). The CDR3 has 17 residues. V lost 0 bases and J 2 bases, leaving 16 bases between the germline ends. As DNA, the CDR3 is TGTGCCAGCAGCTTAGCGGTGTTAGGCGGATTAAACTATGGCTACACCTTC. As protein: CASSLAVLGGLNYGYTF.